This TCR beta chain was recovered during a study of T cells in Graves' hyperthyroidism and ophthalmopathy. The sample holds a few counts of this clonotype. Patients with ophthalmopathy all had a Clinical Activity Score of at least 3, a NOSPECS grade of at least 4 and duration under 3 months. There were TCR beta CDR3 regions amplified from RNA transcripts. Primed by the HTBI set, a first-round RT-PCR was run on the TCR CDR3. Each CDR3 protein is one row after TCRdb ran MiXCR on the multiplex PCR reads. The data show more than 450,000 distinct CDR3 sequences, just under 20% seen once. The CDR3 is made up of 13 amino acids. Germline CDR1 SGHRS, CDR2 YFSETQ. V was pared by 7 bases and J by 11 bases, with 12 bases of the junction left unmatched.

The TCR sequence derives from a man in his forties or fifties with Graves' ophthalmopathy. Material: blood. The chain is built from TRBV5-1 and TRBJ2-3; 8 nucleotides agree with TRBD2. The chain's CDR3 is CASGNSLAGMQYF. CDR3 nucleotides: TGCGCCAGCGGAAACTCTTTAGCGGGAATGCAGTATTTT.